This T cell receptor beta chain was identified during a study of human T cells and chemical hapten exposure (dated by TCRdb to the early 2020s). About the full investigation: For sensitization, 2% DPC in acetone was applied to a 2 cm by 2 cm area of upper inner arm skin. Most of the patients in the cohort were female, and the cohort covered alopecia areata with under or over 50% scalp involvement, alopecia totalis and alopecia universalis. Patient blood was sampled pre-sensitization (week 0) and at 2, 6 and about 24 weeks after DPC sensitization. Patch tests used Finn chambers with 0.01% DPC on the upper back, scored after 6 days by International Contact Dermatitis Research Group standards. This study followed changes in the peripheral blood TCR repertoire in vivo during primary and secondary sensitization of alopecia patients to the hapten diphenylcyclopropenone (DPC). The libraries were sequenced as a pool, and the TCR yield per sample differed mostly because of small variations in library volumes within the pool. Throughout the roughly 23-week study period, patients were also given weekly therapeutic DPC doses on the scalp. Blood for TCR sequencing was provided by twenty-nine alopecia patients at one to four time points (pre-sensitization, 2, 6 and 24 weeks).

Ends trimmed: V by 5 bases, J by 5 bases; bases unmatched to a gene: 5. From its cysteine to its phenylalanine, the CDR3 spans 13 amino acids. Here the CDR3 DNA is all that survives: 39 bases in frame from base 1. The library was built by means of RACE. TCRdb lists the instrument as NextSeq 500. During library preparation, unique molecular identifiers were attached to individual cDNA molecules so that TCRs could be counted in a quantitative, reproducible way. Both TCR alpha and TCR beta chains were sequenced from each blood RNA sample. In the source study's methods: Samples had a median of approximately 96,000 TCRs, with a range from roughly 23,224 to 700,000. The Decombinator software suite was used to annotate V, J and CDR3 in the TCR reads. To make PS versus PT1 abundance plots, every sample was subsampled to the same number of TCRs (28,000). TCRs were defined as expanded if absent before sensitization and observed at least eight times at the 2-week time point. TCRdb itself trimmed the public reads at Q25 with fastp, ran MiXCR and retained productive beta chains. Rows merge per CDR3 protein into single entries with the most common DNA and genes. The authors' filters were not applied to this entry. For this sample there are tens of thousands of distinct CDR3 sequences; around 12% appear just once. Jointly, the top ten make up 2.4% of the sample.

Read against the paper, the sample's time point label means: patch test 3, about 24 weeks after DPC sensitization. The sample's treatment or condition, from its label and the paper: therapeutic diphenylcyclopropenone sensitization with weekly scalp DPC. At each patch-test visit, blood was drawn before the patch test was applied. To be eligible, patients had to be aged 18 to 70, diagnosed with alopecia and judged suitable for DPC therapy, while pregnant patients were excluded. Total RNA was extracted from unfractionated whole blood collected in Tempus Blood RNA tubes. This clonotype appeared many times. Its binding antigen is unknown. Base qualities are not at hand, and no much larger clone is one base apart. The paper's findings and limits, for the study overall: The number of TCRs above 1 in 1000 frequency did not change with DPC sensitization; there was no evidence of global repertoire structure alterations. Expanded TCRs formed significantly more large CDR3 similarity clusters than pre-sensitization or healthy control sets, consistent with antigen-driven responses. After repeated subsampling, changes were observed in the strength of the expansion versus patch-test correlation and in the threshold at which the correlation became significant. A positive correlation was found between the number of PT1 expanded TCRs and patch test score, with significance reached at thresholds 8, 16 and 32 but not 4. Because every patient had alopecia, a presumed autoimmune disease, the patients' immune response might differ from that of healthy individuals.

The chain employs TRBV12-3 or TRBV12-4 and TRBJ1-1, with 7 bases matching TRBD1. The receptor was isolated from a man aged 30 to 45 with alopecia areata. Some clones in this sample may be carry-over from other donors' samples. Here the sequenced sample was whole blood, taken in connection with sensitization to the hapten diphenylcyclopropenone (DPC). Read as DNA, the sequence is TGTGCCAGCAGTCGACAGGGTAGGACTGAAGCTTTCTTT. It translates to CASSRQGRTEAFF.